A single TCR beta chain is shown here with its context. Its antigen remains unidentified. The V gene lost 0 bases and the J gene lost 0 bases, with 8 bases spanning the gap. The CDR3 length is 15 residues. Germline CDR1 and CDR2: LNHDA and SQIVND (reference sequence). The data belong to a study of T cell responses to AZD1222 COVID-19 vaccine. Study in general: Second-dose recipients at about 4 or about 12 weeks were treated as one pooled group. Study-wide points: Repertoires were obtained only post-peak T cell response. Receipt of two AZD1222 doses was followed by a rise in Spike-specific TCR breadth and depth.

The data were produced by immunoSEQ multiplex PCR, yet TCRdb's version contains in-frame clones alone and is incomplete. The repertoire holds 85,000 to 130,000 clones, with 93% as singletons. This specimen was peripheral blood, taken on day 0 of AZD1222 vaccination. The V call is TRBV19, the J call TRBJ1-1; perhaps TRBD1 as D (5 bases). The clonotype originates from an adult in good health. In nucleotides, the CDR3 is TGTGCCAGTAGTATAGATCGGGGGGTGAACACTGAAGCTTTCTTT. This sequence encodes CASSIDRGVNTEAFF.